Each of the 17 T cell receptor beta chains below was sequenced from the same sample in a study of CD8 T cells in Susac syndrome. Random hexamers were used to reverse transcribe an amount of roughly 0.5 to 1 ug RNA. MiXCR was run by TCRdb on the immunoSEQ multiplex PCR reads, yielding one entry per CDR3 protein. The table includes about 400,000 distinct CDR3 sequences, 85% to 90% detected once. The sample consisted of CD8+ T cells from PBMCs. All receptors derive from a human donor with multiple sclerosis.

The rearrangement joins TRBV5-4 to TRBJ1-1, with 11 nucleotides matching TRBD1. Germline loops: CDR1 SGHNT, CDR2 YYREEE (reference sequence). The length of the CDR3 is 15 residues. J was trimmed by 3 bases and V by 4 bases; bases with no gene match: 5. The CDR3 DNA is TGTGCCAGCAGCATTCCGGGACAGGGGGACACTGAAGCTTTCTTT. Translated, it gives CASSIPGQGDTEAFF.

The V call is TRBV29-1, the J call TRBJ1-2; D unclear. Deletions cut 2 bases from V and 3 bases from J, with 7 bases between. The CDR3 is made up of 12 amino acids. Germline CDR1 and CDR2: SQVTM and ANQGSEA. The CDR3 spells CSVESVHYGYTF. In nucleotides, the CDR3 is TGCAGCGTTGAATCAGTCCACTATGGCTACACCTTC.

The chain is built from TRBV5-4 and TRBJ1-2, with 7 bases that match TRBD1. The V gene end was trimmed by 2 bases and the J gene end by 5 bases; junction bases not matched to a gene: 6. CDR3 size: 14 residues. Germline CDR1 is SGHNT and CDR2 is YYREEE (reference sequence). CDR3 loop: CASSFGQATYGYTF. CDR3 nucleotides: TGTGCCAGCAGCTTCGGACAGGCCACATATGGCTACACCTTC.

The gene calls are TRBV10-2 and TRBJ2-7; TRBD1 matches 9 bases. Germline CDR1 and CDR2: WSHSY and SAAADI. V gave up 6 bases and J gave up 2 bases; unmatched junction bases: 5. The CDR3 contains 14 residues. The CDR3 DNA is TGCGCCAGCAGCGGGGACAGGGCCCCCTACGAGCAGTACTTC. This codes for CASSGDRAPYEQYF.

This chain uses TRBV20-1 with TRBJ2-7; 8 positions match TRBD2. After removal of 4 bases from V and 3 bases from J, the junction contained 5 bases not matched to a gene. Germline V gene lookup returns CDR1 DFQATT and CDR2 SNEGSKA (reference sequence). The CDR3 runs to 13 residues. In DNA, the CDR3 is TGCAGTGCTAAGGGACTAGTAAACTACGAGCAGTACTTC. Translation: CSAKGLVNYEQYF.

This clonotype has a single count. The gene calls are TRBV5-4 and TRBJ2-2; D is unclear. Germline V lookup: CDR1 SGHNT, CDR2 YYREEE (reference sequence). Trimming left V 6 bases short and J 6 bases short, with 6 bases between. The CDR3 consists of 11 residues. As DNA, the CDR3 is TGTGCCAGCATTAGTTCCGGGGAGCTGTTTTTT. Translation: CASISSGELFF.

The J gene is TRBJ2-7, the V gene TRBV27; TRBD1 agrees at 8 bases. Germline assignment: CDR1 MNHEY and CDR2 SMNVEV (reference sequence). The CDR3 runs 13 residues. V lost 10 bases to trimming and J lost 4 bases; unmatched junction nucleotides: 9. As DNA, the CDR3 is TGTGCCACCGGGACAGGTGGGATTTACGAGCAGTACTTC. Residues: CATGTGGIYEQYF.

The chain couples TRBV20-1 to TRBJ1-5; 9 bases line up with TRBD1. This CDR3 region has 14 residues. V shed 3 bases, J shed 5 bases, and the junction held 5 bases outside the gene matches. Per the germline V gene, CDR1 is DFQATT and CDR2 is SNEGSKA (reference sequence). The CDR3 DNA is TGCAGTGCTAGTTTGGGACAGGGTTATCAGCCCCAGCATTTT. It codes for CSASLGQGYQPQHF.

The V call is TRBV28, the J call TRBJ2-3; 8 bases are a match to TRBD2. Germline CDR1 and CDR2: MDHEN and SYDVKM. Trimming at V came to 3 bases and at J to 1 base, leaving 3 bases not matched to a gene. The CDR3 is made up of 15 amino acids. This CDR3 is CASSFRREGTDTQYF. DNA of the CDR3: TGTGCCAGCAGTTTTCGGCGGGAGGGCACAGATACGCAGTATTTT.

The chain joins TRBV3-1 to TRBJ1-1; D perhaps matches TRBD1 (5 bases). The CDR3 has 15 amino acids. Germline CDR1 reads LGHDT; CDR2 reads YNNKEL (reference sequence). The V end lost 4 bases, the J end lost 1 base, and 13 bases lay between the germline ends. The CDR3, as DNA: TGTGCCAGCAGCCCCGCCGCCACAGGGAACACTGAAGCTTTCTTT. It specifies CASSPAATGNTEAFF.

The V and J genes are TRBV6-2 or TRBV6-3 and TRBJ2-3; TRBD2 is a possible D gene (7 bases). The V end was cut by 9 bases, the J end by 14 bases, with 21 bases between. The CDR3 has 12 amino acids. Germline V gene data show CDR1 as MNHEY and CDR2 as SVGEGT. CDR3 nucleotide sequence: TGTGCCAGTCACGAGGGGGGGACCAGCGCGTATTTT. Its translation is CASHEGGTSAYF.

The chain carries TRBV20-1 and TRBJ2-7; D remains ambiguous. Germline values: CDR1 DFQATT, CDR2 SNEGSKA (reference sequence). This CDR3 spans 14 amino acids. The V gene lost 0 bases and the J gene lost 3 bases, with 12 bases spanning the gap. In DNA, the CDR3 is TGCAGTGCTAGAGATGGGCGGAACGACTACGAGCAGTACTTC. The encoded protein is CSARDGRNDYEQYF.

J is TRBJ2-2 and V is TRBV30; D is possibly TRBD1 or TRBD2 (6 bases each). The CDR3 spans 14 residues. CDR1 and CDR2 from the germline V gene are GTSNPN and SVGIG (reference sequence). V lost 1 base and J lost 5, with 11 bases in between. For the CDR3, the DNA is TGTGCCTGGAGTGAAGGGGGGAGAACCGGGGAGCTGTTTTTT. Its protein product is CAWSEGGRTGELFF.

This chain joins TRBV12-5 and TRBJ2-7; TRBD2 aligns across 8 bases. The CDR3 has 15 residues. The V gene end was trimmed by 6 bases and the J gene end by 3 bases; junction bases not matched to a gene: 10. CDR1 and CDR2 (germline): LGHNT, FRNRAP. CDR3 in DNA: TGTGCTAGTGGACCTAAACCGGGACTAGGCTACGAGCAGTACTTC. It yields the protein CASGPKPGLGYEQYF.

The CDR3: CASELPHREYSSDEQFF. CDR3 DNA: TGTGCCAGCGAGTTACCGCACAGGGAGTATAGTTCGGATGAGCAGTTCTTC. The V gene is TRBV6-5, the J gene TRBJ2-1, with D tentatively TRBD1 (6 bases). Trimming stripped 8 bases from V and 8 bases from J, with 28 bases between. CDR3 length equals 17 residues. Germline CDR1 and CDR2: MNHEY and SVGAGI.

In this sample, this clonotype turned up once. The chain combines TRBV20-1 with TRBJ2-3; D possibly corresponds to TRBD2 (6 bases). V lost 3 bases and J 5 bases, leaving 21 bases between the germline ends. The CDR3 has 16 residues. The V gene's germline CDR1 is DFQATT and CDR2 SNEGSKA (reference sequence). The CDR3 bases are TGCAGTGCTAGTCCGATGTCAGGGCTGGAGGGAGATACGCAGTATTTT. Translation gives CSASPMSGLEGDTQYF.

The rearrangement uses TRBV27 and TRBJ1-5, with D perhaps matching TRBD1 (5 bases). This CDR3 comprises 14 residues. The V and J ends lost 6 bases and 6 bases respectively, with 15 bases between them. Germline CDR1 and CDR2: MNHEY and SMNVEV (reference sequence). The CDR3 sequence: CASSPGGESQPQHF. For the CDR3, the DNA is TGTGCCAGCAGCCCCGGGGGGGAGAGTCAGCCCCAGCATTTT.